This T cell receptor (beta chain) appears in the sequencing data of a study of T cell repertoires in cytomegalovirus infection. There are many counts of this clonotype. Its antigen is currently unknown. The CDR3 consists of 16 residues. Germline V gives CDR1 SGHTA, CDR2 FQGNSA. The V end lost 4 bases, the J end lost 6 bases, and 21 bases lay between the germline ends. Each CDR3 protein is one row after TCRdb ran MiXCR on the reads. In the table there are approximately 280,000 distinct CDR3 sequences, approximately 22% of which are singletons. The V and J genes are TRBV7-2 and TRBJ1-1; D might be TRBD1 (5 bases). The sequencing used cultured PBMCs, collected from culture after CMV antigen stimulation. The clonotype was recovered from a human donor in good health (CMV status not recorded). Some clones in this sample may be carry-over from other donors' samples. The CDR3 DNA follows: TGTGCCAGCAGCTCCGCGAGGTGGGGCAGGGAGCCTGAAGCTTTCTTT. It yields the protein CASSSARWGREPEAFF.